These 4 T cell receptor beta chains came from one sample sequenced in a study of cytomegalovirus exposure and HLA in healthy donors (dated by TCRdb to about 2017). The library was generated by the immunoSEQ multiplex PCR assay. Not all clones reach the TCRdb copy of this immuneACCESS table, which keeps in-frame sequences only. Checked studies attribute under half of the gap to unresolved V genes and leave the rest unexplained. This sample comprises 45,000 to 60,000 clones, approximately 95% of them detected only once. The top ten clonotypes cover 5.8% of the sample. The specimen was PBMCs. Receptors originate from a woman aged 18 to 35 in good health and CMV-seronegative.

The chain uses TRBV25-1 and TRBJ2-7, with D possibly being TRBD1 (7 bases). V was cut by 5 bases and J by 3 bases, with 17 bases left in between. The CDR3 contains 15 residues. Germline CDR1 and CDR2: MGHDK and SYGVNS. The CDR3 coding sequence is TGTGCCAGCAGTCCCAAGGGCGGGACAGTCTACGAGCAGTACTTC. Residues: CASSPKGGTVYEQYF.

This chain links TRBV7-9 with TRBJ2-2, with TRBD2 as a possible D gene (5 bases). CDR1 and CDR2 (germline): SEHNR, FQNEAQ (reference sequence). CDR3 length: 14 residues. Trimming took off 3 bases at V and 1 base at J, with 6 bases between the two ends. The CDR3 region has the DNA TGTGCCAGCAGCTTCCGGGAGAACACCGGGGAGCTGTTTTTT. Translating gives CASSFRENTGELFF.

In its sample, this clone was seen a few times. This rearrangement joins TRBV7-9 to TRBJ2-1; D gene uncertain. CDR1 and CDR2 from the germline V gene are SEHNR and FQNEAQ (reference sequence). There are 15 residues in the CDR3. V lost 0 bases and J 8 bases, leaving 14 bases between the germline ends. CDR3 bases: TGTGCCAGCAGCTTAGCGCTAACCCCCACCCATGAGCAGTTCTTC. Translated, it gives CASSLALTPTHEQFF.

V gene TRBV6-5 combines with J gene TRBJ1-2; perhaps TRBD1 as D (6 bases). With 4 bases removed from V and 6 bases from J, the gap between germline ends came to 18 bases. CDR1 is MNHEY, CDR2 SVGAGI, per germline. The CDR3 totals 15 residues. Here the CDR3 reads CASSFSGVQGNGYTF. In DNA form, the CDR3 reads TGTGCCAGCAGTTTCTCCGGGGTGCAGGGGAATGGCTACACCTTC.